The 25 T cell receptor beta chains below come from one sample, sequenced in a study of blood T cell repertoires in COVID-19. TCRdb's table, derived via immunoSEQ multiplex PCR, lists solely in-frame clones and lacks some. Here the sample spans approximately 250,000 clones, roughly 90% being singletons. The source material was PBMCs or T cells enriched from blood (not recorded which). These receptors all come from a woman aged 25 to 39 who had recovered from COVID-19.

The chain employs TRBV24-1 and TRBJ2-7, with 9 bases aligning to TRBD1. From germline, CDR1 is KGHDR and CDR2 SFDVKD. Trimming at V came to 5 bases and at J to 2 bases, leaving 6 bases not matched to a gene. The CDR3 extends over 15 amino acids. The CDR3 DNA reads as TGTGCCACCAGTGGGGGACAGGGTCCGGCCTACGAGCAGTACTTC. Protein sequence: CATSGGQGPAYEQYF.

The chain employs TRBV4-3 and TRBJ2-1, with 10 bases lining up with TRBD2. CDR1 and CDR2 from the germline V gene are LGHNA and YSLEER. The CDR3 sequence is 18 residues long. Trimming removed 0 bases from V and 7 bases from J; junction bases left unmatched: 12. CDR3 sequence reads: CASSQDPPGTSDRNEQFF. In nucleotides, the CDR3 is TGCGCCAGCAGCCAAGACCCCCCCGGGACTAGCGATCGGAATGAGCAGTTCTTC.

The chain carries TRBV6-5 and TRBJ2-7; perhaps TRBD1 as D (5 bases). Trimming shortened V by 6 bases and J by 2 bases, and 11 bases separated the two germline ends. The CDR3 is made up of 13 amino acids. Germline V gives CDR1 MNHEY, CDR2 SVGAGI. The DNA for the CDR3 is TGTGCCAGCAGAGATGACAGCACCTACGAGCAGTACTTC. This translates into CASRDDSTYEQYF.

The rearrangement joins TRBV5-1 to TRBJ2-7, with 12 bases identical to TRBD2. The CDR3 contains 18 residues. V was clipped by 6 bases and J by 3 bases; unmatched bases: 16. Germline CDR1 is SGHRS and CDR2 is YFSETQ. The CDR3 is CASTPTGTSGRVFYEQYF. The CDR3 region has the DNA TGCGCCAGCACCCCCACGGGGACTAGCGGGCGGGTTTTCTACGAGCAGTACTTC.

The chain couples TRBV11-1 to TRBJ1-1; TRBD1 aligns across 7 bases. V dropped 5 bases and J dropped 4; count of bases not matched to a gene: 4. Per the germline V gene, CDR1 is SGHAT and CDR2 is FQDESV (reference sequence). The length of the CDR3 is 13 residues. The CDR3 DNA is TGTGCCAGCAGCCCGGGACAGAGCACTGAAGCTTTCTTT. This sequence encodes CASSPGQSTEAFF.

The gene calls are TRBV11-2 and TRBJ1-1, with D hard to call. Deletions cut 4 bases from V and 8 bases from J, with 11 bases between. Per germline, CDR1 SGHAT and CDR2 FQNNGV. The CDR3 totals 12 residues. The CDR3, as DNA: TGTGCCAGCAGCTACGAGCGAGTGGAAGCTTTCTTT. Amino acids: CASSYERVEAFF.

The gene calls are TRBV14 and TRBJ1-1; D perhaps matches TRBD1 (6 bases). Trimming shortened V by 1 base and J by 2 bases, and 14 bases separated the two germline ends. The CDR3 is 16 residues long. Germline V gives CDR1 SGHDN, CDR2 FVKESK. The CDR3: CASSQAIGRGNTEAFF. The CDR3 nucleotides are TGTGCCAGCAGCCAAGCTATCGGCAGGGGTAACACTGAAGCTTTCTTT.

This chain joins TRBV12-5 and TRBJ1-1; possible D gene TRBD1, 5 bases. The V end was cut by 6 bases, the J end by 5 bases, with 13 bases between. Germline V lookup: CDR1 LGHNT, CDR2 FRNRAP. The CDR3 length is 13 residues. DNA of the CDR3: TGTGCTAGTGGCCTCGAGGGGAGGACTGAAGCTTTCTTT. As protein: CASGLEGRTEAFF. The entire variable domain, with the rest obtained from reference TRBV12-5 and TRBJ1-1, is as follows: DARVTQTPRHKVTEMGQEVTMRCQPILGHNTVFWYRQTMMQGLELLAYFRNRAPLDDSGMPKDRFSAEMPDATLATLKIQPSEPRDSAVYFCASGLEGRTEAFFGQGTRLTVV.

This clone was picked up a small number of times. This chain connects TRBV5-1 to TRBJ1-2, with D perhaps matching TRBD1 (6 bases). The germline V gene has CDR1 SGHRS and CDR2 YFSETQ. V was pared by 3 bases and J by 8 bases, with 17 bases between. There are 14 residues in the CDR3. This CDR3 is CASSSRGEGSGYTF. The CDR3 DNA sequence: TGCGCCAGCAGCTCCAGGGGTGAGGGATCCGGCTACACCTTC. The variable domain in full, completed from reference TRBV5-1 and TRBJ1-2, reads KAGVTQTPRYLIKTRGQQVTLSCSPISGHRSVSWYQQTPGQGLQFLFEYFSETQRNKGNFPGRFSGRQFSNSRSEMNVSTLELGDSALYLCASSSRGEGSGYTFGSGTRLTVV.

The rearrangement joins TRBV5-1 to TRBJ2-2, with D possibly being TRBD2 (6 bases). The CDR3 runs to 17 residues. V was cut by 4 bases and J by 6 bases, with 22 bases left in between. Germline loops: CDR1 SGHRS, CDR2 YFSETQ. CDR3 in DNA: TGCGCCAGCAGCACCGAAGTGGCGGGATTGGGGGCCGGGGAGCTGTTTTTT. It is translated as CASSTEVAGLGAGELFF.

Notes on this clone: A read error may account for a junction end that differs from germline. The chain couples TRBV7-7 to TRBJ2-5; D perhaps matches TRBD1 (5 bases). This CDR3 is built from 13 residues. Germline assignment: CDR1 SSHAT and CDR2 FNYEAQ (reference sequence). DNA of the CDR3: TGTGCTAGCAGCGCCAGGGTTGTCGAGACCCAGTACTTC. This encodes CASSARVVETQYF.

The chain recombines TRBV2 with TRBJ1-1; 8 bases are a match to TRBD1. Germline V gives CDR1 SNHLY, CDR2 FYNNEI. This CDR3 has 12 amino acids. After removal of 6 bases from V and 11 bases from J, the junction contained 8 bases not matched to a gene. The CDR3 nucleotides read TGTGCCAGCAGCGCAGTGACAGGGGAGGCTTTCTTT. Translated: CASSAVTGEAFF.

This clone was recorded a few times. DNA for the CDR3: TGTGCCTGGAGTCCCGGGACTAGCGGGAGCAATGAGCAGTTCTTC. This sequence encodes CAWSPGTSGSNEQFF. This chain links TRBV30 with TRBJ2-1; the match to TRBD2 covers 14 bases. Germline V gene lookup returns CDR1 GTSNPN and CDR2 SVGIG (reference sequence). V lost 2 bases, J lost 6 bases, and 3 bases stayed unmatched. CDR3 size: 15 residues.

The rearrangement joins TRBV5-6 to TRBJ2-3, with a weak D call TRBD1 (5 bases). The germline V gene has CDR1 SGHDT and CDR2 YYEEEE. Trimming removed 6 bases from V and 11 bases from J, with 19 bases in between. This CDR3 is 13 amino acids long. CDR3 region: CASTWSQGLLQYF. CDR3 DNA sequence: TGTGCCAGCACCTGGAGTCAGGGATTGTTGCAGTATTTT.

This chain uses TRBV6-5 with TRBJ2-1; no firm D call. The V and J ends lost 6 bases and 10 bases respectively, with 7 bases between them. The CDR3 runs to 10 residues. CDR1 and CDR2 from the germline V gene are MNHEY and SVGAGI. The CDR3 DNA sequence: TGTGCCAGCAGCCTCCCCGAGCAGTTCTTC. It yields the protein CASSLPEQFF.

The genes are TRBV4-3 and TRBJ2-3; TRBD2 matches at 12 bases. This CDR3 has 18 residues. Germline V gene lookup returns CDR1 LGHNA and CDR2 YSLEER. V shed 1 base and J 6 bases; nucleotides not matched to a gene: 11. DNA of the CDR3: TGCGCCAGCAGCCAAGGGGCTAGCGGGAGGGGGGGGAGTGATACGCAGTATTTT. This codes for CASSQGASGRGGSDTQYF.

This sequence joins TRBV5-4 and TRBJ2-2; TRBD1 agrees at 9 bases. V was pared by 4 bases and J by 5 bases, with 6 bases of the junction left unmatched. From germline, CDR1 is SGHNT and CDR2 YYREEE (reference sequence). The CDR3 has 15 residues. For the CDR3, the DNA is TGTGCCAGCAGCCGGACAGGGGTAAAGACCGGGGAGCTGTTTTTT. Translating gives CASSRTGVKTGELFF. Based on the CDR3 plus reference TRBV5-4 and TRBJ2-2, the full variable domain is ETGVTQSPTHLIKTRGQQVTLRCSSQSGHNTVSWYQQALGQGPQFIFQYYREEENGRGNFPPRFSGLQFPNYSSELNVNALELDDSALYLCASSRTGVKTGELFFGEGSRLTVL.

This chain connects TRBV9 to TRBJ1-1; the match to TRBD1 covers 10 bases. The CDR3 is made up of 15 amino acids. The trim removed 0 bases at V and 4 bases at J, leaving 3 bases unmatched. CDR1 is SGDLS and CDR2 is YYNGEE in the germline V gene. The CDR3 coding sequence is TGTGCCAGCAGCGTAGGACAGGGGGCCGGCACTGAAGCTTTCTTT. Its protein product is CASSVGQGAGTEAFF.

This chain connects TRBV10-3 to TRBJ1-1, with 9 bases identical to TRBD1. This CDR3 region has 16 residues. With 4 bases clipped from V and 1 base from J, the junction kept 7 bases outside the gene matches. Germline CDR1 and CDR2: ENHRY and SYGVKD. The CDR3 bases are TGTGCCATCAGTGGCAGGACAGGGGAAGGGAACACTGAAGCTTTCTTT. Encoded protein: CAISGRTGEGNTEAFF.

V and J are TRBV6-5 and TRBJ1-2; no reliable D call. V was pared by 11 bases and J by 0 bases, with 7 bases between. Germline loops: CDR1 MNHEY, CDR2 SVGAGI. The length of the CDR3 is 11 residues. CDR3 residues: CALGSNYGYTF. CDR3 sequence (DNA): TGTGCCCTCGGTTCTAACTATGGCTACACCTTC.

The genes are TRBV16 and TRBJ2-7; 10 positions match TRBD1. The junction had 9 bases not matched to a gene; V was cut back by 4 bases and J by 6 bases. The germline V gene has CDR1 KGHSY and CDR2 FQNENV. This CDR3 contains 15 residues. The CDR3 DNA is TGTGCCAGCAGCCCTACTGAGACAGGGGGCGTCGAGCAGTACTTC. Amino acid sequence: CASSPTETGGVEQYF.

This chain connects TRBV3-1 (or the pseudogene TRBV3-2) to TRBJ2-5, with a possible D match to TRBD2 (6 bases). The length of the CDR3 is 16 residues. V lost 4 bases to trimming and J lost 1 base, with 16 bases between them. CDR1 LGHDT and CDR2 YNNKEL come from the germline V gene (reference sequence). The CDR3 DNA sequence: TGTGCCAGCAGCCCGATAGATAGCGGTCTCCAAGAGACCCAGTACTTC. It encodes CASSPIDSGLQETQYF.

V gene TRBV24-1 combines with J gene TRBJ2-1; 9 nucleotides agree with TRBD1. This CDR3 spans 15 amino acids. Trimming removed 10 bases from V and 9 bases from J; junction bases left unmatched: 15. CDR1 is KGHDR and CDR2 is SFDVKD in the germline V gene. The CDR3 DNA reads TGTGCCACACAAAGGCGGGACAGGGTGTACGGTGAGCAGTTCTTC. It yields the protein CATQRRDRVYGEQFF.

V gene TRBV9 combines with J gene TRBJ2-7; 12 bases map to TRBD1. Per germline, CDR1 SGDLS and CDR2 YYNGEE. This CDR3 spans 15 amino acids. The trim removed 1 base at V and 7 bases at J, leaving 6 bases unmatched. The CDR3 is CASSVSGTGGVEQYF. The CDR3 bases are TGTGCCAGCAGCGTATCCGGGACAGGGGGCGTAGAGCAGTACTTC.

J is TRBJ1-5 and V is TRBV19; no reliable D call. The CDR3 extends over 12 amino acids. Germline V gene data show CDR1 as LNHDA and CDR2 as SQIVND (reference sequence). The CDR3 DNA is TGTGCTACGAACCGGGGTGATCAGCCCCAGCATTTT. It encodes CATNRGDQPQHF.